This T cell receptor (beta chain) was sequenced for a study of blood T cell repertoires in COVID-19. Whole-study context: Sites in the United States, Italy and Spain provided acute and convalescent COVID-19 samples. From T cells, B-cell-depleted T cells, or PBMCs came the material, which was cDNA or gDNA.

This clone has a single count. V was trimmed by 1 base and J by 1 base, leaving 7 bases between them. The length of the CDR3 is 14 residues. Germline V gives CDR1 SGHTA, CDR2 FQGNSA. Original methodology: Counts of nucleated cells, estimated from reference gene primer amplification, were obtained. This table comes from immunoSEQ multiplex PCR, and its TCRdb copy is limited to in-frame clones, with some not included. V, J and clone size derive from that table, while D and trimming were established from the DNA sequence. The repertoire has roughly 160,000 clones, about 74% of them found once; the top ten carry 3%.

The sequenced sample consisted of peripheral blood. This receptor was taken from a woman of 80 years or more with acute or convalescent COVID-19. This sequence joins TRBV7-2 and TRBJ2-5; tentatively, D is TRBD2 (5 bases). The CDR3 here is CASSLGLSQETQYF. In DNA, the CDR3 is TGTGCCAGCAGCTTAGGACTAAGCCAAGAGACCCAGTACTTC.